This T cell receptor beta chain was sequenced in a study of blood T cell repertoires in COVID-19. Overall study: Both acute and convalescent COVID-19 samples were obtained from the United States, Italy and Spain. T cells, B-cell-depleted T cells, or PBMCs provided the cDNA or gDNA that served as material.

TCRdb's copy holds only in-frame clones and misses some; the assay was immunoSEQ multiplex PCR. The repertoire has approximately 180,000 clones, around 83% of them found once; the top ten carry over 12%. In terms of age and location, participants ranged from about 18 to 90 years and lived in about 25 US areas. Symptom resolution, clearance, or two negative PCRs marked the recovered donors of Cohort 3. The CDR3 runs 16 residues. Trimming shortened V by 2 bases and J by 2 bases, and 13 bases separated the two germline ends. Germline CDR1 is MNHNS and CDR2 is SASEGT. The clonotype was recovered from a man aged 50 or older who had recovered from COVID-19. The sample taken for sequencing was PBMCs or T cells enriched from blood (not recorded which). The chain joins TRBV6-1 to TRBJ1-5, with D maybe TRBD1 (6 bases). CDR3 DNA: TGTGCCAGCAGTGAATCACAGGGTTCGGGCAATCAGCCCCAGCATTTT. Translated: CASSESQGSGNQPQHF.